This is a list of T cell receptor beta chains from one sample in a study of glioma-infiltrating T cells. TCRdb ran MiXCR on the multiplex PCR reads and lists one entry per CDR3 protein. Of approximately 190,000 distinct CDR3 sequences listed, about 32% are singletons. Specimen: glioma tissue, nonneoplastic brain tissue, or PBMCs (not recorded which). These receptors were taken from a human donor with low-grade glioma or glioblastoma, undergoing nonglioma brain surgery, or in good health (not recorded which). The CDR3 runs from the conserved cysteine through the conserved F or W. D genes are given only for firm matches. Size is omitted from some rows. Given values are once, few, many or a class for expanded clones.

.	14	TRBV6-1	many	TRBJ2-1	TGTGCCAGCAGTGATAACGGGGTTTACAATGAGCAGTTCTTC	CASSDNGVYNEQFF
TRBD2	13	TRBV30	once	TRBJ2-1	TGTGCCTGGGCTAGCGGAAATTACAATGAGCAGTTCTTC	CAWASGNYNEQFF
.	15	TRBV20-1	.	TRBJ2-7	TGCAGTGCTAGAGATCGGGCGGAAGGCTGTTACGAGCAGTACTTC	CSARDRAEGCYEQYF
.	17	TRBV7-2	few	TRBJ2-1	TGTGCCAGCAGCCCCCCGGGTGGGCTGCCCCAGGCCAATGAGCAGTTCTTC	CASSPPGGLPQANEQFF
.	13	TRBV29-1	few	TRBJ1-2	TGCAGCGTTGACAACAGGAGAAACTATGGCTACACCTTC	CSVDNRRNYGYTF
TRBD2	16	TRBV7-2	many	TRBJ2-1	TGTGCCAGCATGCTCGCAGGGACTAGCGGCTCCAATGAGCAGTTCTTC	CASMLAGTSGSNEQFF
TRBD2	13	TRBV11-2	many	TRBJ2-3	TGTGCCAGCAGCTTAGAGGGACTAAATACGCAGTATTTT	CASSLEGLNTQYF
.	13	TRBV6-6	.	TRBJ2-1	TGTGCCTGTCGACTAGTTGGGGTACCGGAGCAGTTCTTC	CACRLVGVPEQFF
.	14	TRBV10-3	many	TRBJ2-1	TGTGCCATCAGTGACACAGGGGAGGGCAATGAGCAGTTCTTC	CAISDTGEGNEQFF
.	17	TRBV4-1	many	TRBJ2-2	TGCGCCAGCAGCCAAGTGATGACCGGAGTGAACACCGGGGAGCTGTTTTTT	CASSQVMTGVNTGELFF
.	13	TRBV3-1	.	TRBJ2-2	TGTGCCAGCACCAGGGCATCCACCGGGGAGCTGTTTTTT	CASTRASTGELFF
TRBD1	13	TRBV27	many	TRBJ1-2	TGTGCCAGCAGTTATCAGGGGGCGGATGGCTACACCTTC	CASSYQGADGYTF
TRBD1	12	TRBV29-1	.	TRBJ2-1	TGCAGCGCCGGGACAGGGCACAATGAGCAGTTCTTC	CSAGTGHNEQFF
.	13	TRBV5-1	many	TRBJ2-5	TGCGCCAGCAGCTTTACAGGCTGGGAGACCCAGTACTTC	CASSFTGWETQYF